This TCR beta chain was found in a study of shared clonotypes between healthy human individuals. Whole-study findings and limits: Sequencing of the sorted subsets was shown by rarefaction to be incomplete despite large depth.

Concerning this clone itself: Its antigen is unknown. This sample also contains other DNA sequences that code for the same CDR3.

Repertoires were generated with immunoSEQ multiplex PCR, while TCRdb's copy carries only in-frame clones and drops some. The sample yields 1.4 million to 1.5 million clones, roughly 96% seen once. CDR1 and CDR2 from the germline V gene are SGDLS and YYNGEE. The CDR3 runs to 13 residues. V was shortened by 0 bases and J by 5 bases, with 8 bases between the two germline ends. This sequence joins TRBV9 and TRBJ2-5, with D uncertain. The sequence came from a man aged 30-40 years in good health. The sample consisted of naive CD4+ T cells sorted from blood. Indicated subset: CD45RA+ positively selected. The CDR3 reads CASSVAGWETQYF. In DNA, the CDR3 is TGTGCCAGCAGCGTAGCAGGTTGGGAGACCCAGTACTTC. Based on the CDR3 plus reference TRBV9 and TRBJ2-5, the full variable domain is DSGVTQTPKHLITATGQRVTLRCSPRSGDLSVYWYQQSLDQGLQFLIQYYNGEERAKGNILERFSAQQFPDLHSELNLSSLELGDSALYFCASSVAGWETQYFGPGTRLLVL.